The clone carrying this TCR beta chain was observed a few times. A second about 7 to 12 cycle PCR used barcoded and J-beta primers. TCRdb passed the 5' RACE reads through MiXCR, listing each CDR3 protein once. The top ten clones hold around a fifth of a sample with about a million distinct CDR3 sequences, roughly 51% of them seen once. This record belongs to a study of blood T cells in healthy people across ages. The ends lost 5 bases at V and 3 bases at J; junction bases unmatched: 5. Germline CDR1 reads SGHVS; CDR2 reads FQNEAQ. CDR3 length equals 15 residues. The J gene is TRBJ1-5, the V gene TRBV7-8, with 9 positions matching TRBD1. The sequenced material came from blood. The receptor was derived from a woman in her fifties or sixties in good health. The CDR3 coding sequence is TGTGCCAGCAGCCTCCGGGACAGGGCCAATCAGCCCCAGCATTTT. It encodes CASSLRDRANQPQHF.